These 29 T cell receptor beta chains share one sample of origin, sequenced in a study of CD8 T cells in Susac syndrome. RNA, at 0.5 to 1 ug, was reverse transcribed with random hexamers. TCRdb used MiXCR to reprocess the immunoSEQ multiplex PCR reads, holding one entry per CDR3 protein. The table records around 300,000 distinct CDR3 sequences, approximately 91% of them present only once. The material sequenced was CD8+ T cells from PBMCs. The receptors shown here come from a human donor with multiple sclerosis.

V usage is TRBV27 and J usage is TRBJ2-7, with TRBD2 as a possible D gene (6 bases). Germline CDR1 MNHEY, CDR2 SMNVEV (reference sequence). V shed 0 bases and J shed 0 bases, with 15 bases lying between them. This CDR3 contains 17 residues. The CDR3 nucleotides read TGTGCCAGCAGTTTATCGGGGGGAGCGCTGGCCTCCTACGAGCAGTACTTC. It is translated as CASSLSGGALASYEQYF.

The chain recombines TRBV30 with TRBJ1-1; 10 bases map to TRBD1. The CDR3 contains 12 residues. With 5 bases clipped from V and 6 bases from J, the junction kept 3 bases outside the gene matches. Germline V lookup: CDR1 GTSNPN, CDR2 SVGIG (reference sequence). CDR3 loop: CAWGGQGSEAFF. Here the CDR3 DNA reads TGTGCCTGGGGGGGACAGGGGTCTGAAGCTTTCTTT.

The chain uses TRBV24-1 and TRBJ2-7; 7 bases are a match to TRBD1. The germline gives CDR1 KGHDR, CDR2 SFDVKD. This CDR3 has 15 residues. J lost 2 bases, V lost 6 bases, and 9 bases had no gene match. The CDR3 reads CATSSWTGVTYEQYF. CDR3 coding DNA: TGTGCCACCAGTTCGTGGACAGGCGTCACCTACGAGCAGTACTTC.

V usage is TRBV7-9 and J usage is TRBJ1-2; TRBD1 matches 7 bases. The ends lost 1 base at V and 6 bases at J; junction bases unmatched: 14. CDR1 and CDR2 from the germline V gene are SEHNR and FQNEAQ (reference sequence). The CDR3 sequence is 17 residues long. The CDR3 loop is CASSLENRGPPIDGYTF. CDR3 DNA sequence: TGTGCCAGCAGCTTAGAGAACAGGGGACCGCCGATCGATGGCTACACCTTC.

This rearrangement joins TRBV5-1 to TRBJ2-2; weak D call: TRBD1 (5 bases). Deletions cut 0 bases from V and 6 bases from J, with 9 bases between. The V gene's germline CDR1 is SGHRS and CDR2 YFSETQ. The CDR3 is 14 residues long. The CDR3 here is CASSLATEAGELFF. The CDR3 nucleotides are TGCGCCAGCAGCTTGGCGACAGAGGCCGGGGAGCTGTTTTTT.

This chain connects TRBV7-6 to TRBJ2-1; no clear D gene. The V and J ends lost 5 bases and 4 bases respectively, with 12 bases between them. This CDR3 comprises 14 residues. Germline loops: CDR1 SGHVS, CDR2 FNYEAQ. CDR3 amino acids: CASSPQSTYNEQFF. Written as DNA, the CDR3 is TGTGCCAGCAGCCCACAGTCGACTTACAATGAGCAGTTCTTC.

This chain joins TRBV6-5 and TRBJ2-2; 10 bases map to TRBD2. There are 17 residues in the CDR3. V was pared by 2 bases and J by 0 bases, with 3 bases of the junction left unmatched. Germline-derived CDR1 and CDR2 are MNHEY and SVGAGI. The CDR3 DNA is TGTGCCAGCAGTTACCTAGCGGGGGCCGCGAACACCGGGGAGCTGTTTTTT. Translated, it gives CASSYLAGAANTGELFF.

The chain uses TRBV7-3 and TRBJ2-6; TRBD1 or TRBD2 may be the D gene (5 bases each). CDR1 and CDR2 (germline): SGHTA, FQGTGA. V dropped 4 bases and J dropped 2 bases, with 12 bases sitting between them. The length of the CDR3 is 16 residues. CDR3 sequence: CASSSPQGAGANVLTF. The CDR3 DNA reads TGTGCCAGCAGCTCCCCCCAGGGAGCTGGGGCCAACGTCCTGACTTTC. The full variable domain, completed using reference TRBV7-3 and TRBJ2-6, is GAGVSQTPSNKVTEKGKYVELRCDPISGHTALYWYRQSLGQGPEFLIYFQGTGAADDSGLPNDRFFAVRPEGSVSTLKIQRTERGDSAVYLCASSSPQGAGANVLTFGAGSRLTVL.

The chain couples TRBV27 to TRBJ1-5; D gene uncertain. The CDR3 sequence is 13 residues long. V dropped 3 bases and J dropped 5 bases, with 8 bases sitting between them. Germline CDR1 reads MNHEY; CDR2 reads SMNVEV (reference sequence). CDR3 coding DNA: TGTGCCAGCAGTTTGGGTCTCGATCAGCCCCAGCATTTT. This codes for CASSLGLDQPQHF.

The chain combines TRBV9 with TRBJ2-7; D remains ambiguous. The CDR3 spans 15 residues. CDR1 is SGDLS and CDR2 is YYNGEE in the germline V gene. V lost 0 bases to trimming and J lost 3 bases, with 13 bases between them. The CDR3 here is CASSVGAPFIYEQYF. As DNA, the CDR3 is TGTGCCAGCAGCGTAGGTGCCCCCTTCATCTACGAGCAGTACTTC.

The rearrangement links TRBV6-6 to TRBJ2-7; D possibly corresponds to TRBD2 (6 bases). Looked up from germline, CDR1 is MNHNY and CDR2 is SVGAGI (reference sequence). The CDR3 loop spans 14 amino acids. V shed 2 bases and J shed 4 bases, with 12 bases lying between them. CDR3: CASSYQGREYEQYF. DNA of the CDR3: TGTGCCAGCAGTTACCAAGGACGGGAGTACGAGCAGTACTTC.

The CDR3 region has the DNA TGCGCCAGCAGCCAAGATCAGACGATTCTCTGGGGCTACACCTTC. Protein product: CASSQDQTILWGYTF. The gene calls are TRBV4-3 and TRBJ1-2, with D uncertain. From germline, CDR1 is LGHNA and CDR2 YSLEER. V shed 0 bases and J shed 8 bases, with 16 bases lying between them. The CDR3 has 15 residues.

This chain links TRBV4-3 with TRBJ1-4; D call uncertain. This CDR3 comprises 16 residues. Germline CDR1 is LGHNA and CDR2 is YSLEER. V gave up 3 bases and J gave up 0 bases, with 11 bases separating them. The CDR3 sequence is CASSQDPPATNEKLFF. CDR3 nucleotides: TGCGCCAGCAGCCAGGACCCGCCGGCAACTAATGAAAAACTGTTTTTT.

The table lists this clonotype with a count of one. The V gene is TRBV7-9, the J gene TRBJ2-7; TRBD2 agrees at 9 bases. CDR1 and CDR2 (germline): SEHNR, FQNEAQ (reference sequence). The junction had 5 bases not matched to a gene; V was cut back by 4 bases and J by 4 bases. This CDR3 has 14 amino acids. CDR3 nucleotide sequence: TGTGCCAGCAGCTGGTCTAGCGGGGCATACGAGCAGTACTTC. Translating gives CASSWSSGAYEQYF. Complete variable domain (other parts from reference TRBV7-9 and TRBJ2-7): DTGVSQNPRHKITKRGQNVTFRCDPISEHNRLYWYRQTLGQGPEFLTYFQNEAQLEKSRLLSDRFSAERPKGSFSTLEIQRTEQGDSAMYLCASSWSSGAYEQYFGPGTRLTVT.

This chain connects TRBV7-9 to TRBJ2-5; 7 positions match TRBD2. This CDR3 has 16 residues. Germline V gene lookup returns CDR1 SEHNR and CDR2 FQNEAQ (reference sequence). V trimming: 3 bases; J trimming: 4 bases; junction bases outside the gene matches: 11. In DNA form, the CDR3 reads TGTGCCAGCAGCTTCCCGACGGCGGGAGAAGGAGAGACCCAGTACTTC. Residues: CASSFPTAGEGETQYF.

The chain links TRBV28 to TRBJ2-7, with D possibly being TRBD1 or TRBD2 (5 bases each). CDR1 and CDR2 from the germline V gene are MDHEN and SYDVKM. The length of the CDR3 is 14 residues. V lost 6 bases and J 7 bases, leaving 19 bases between the germline ends. Here the CDR3 reads CASRADRADWEQYF. The CDR3 nucleotides are TGTGCCAGCAGGGCAGACAGAGCGGACTGGGAGCAGTACTTC.

The sample holds a few counts of this clonotype. The rearrangement joins TRBV20-1 to TRBJ2-5, with 9 positions matching TRBD2. CDR1 is DFQATT, CDR2 SNEGSKA, per germline (reference sequence). CDR3 length: 13 amino acids. J lost 7 bases, V lost 3 bases, and 6 bases had no gene match. The CDR3 region is CSARSGLALTQYF. CDR3 in DNA: TGCAGTGCTAGGTCAGGACTAGCGTTGACCCAGTACTTC.

This clonotype was seen only once. The chain carries TRBV25-1 and TRBJ1-2; D is uncertain. Germline CDR1 and CDR2: MGHDK and SYGVNS. The CDR3 consists of 15 residues. Deletions cut 3 bases from V and 3 bases from J, with 14 bases between. This CDR3 reads CASSDSRVNYYGYTF. CDR3 coding DNA: TGTGCCAGCAGTGATAGCCGGGTAAATTACTATGGCTACACCTTC.

The chain carries TRBV5-6 and TRBJ2-5; D uncertain. CDR1 is SGHDT, CDR2 YYEEEE, per germline. The CDR3 sequence is 13 residues long. V was trimmed by 0 bases and J by 5 bases, leaving 8 bases between them. The CDR3 region has the DNA TGTGCCAGCAGCTTGGAAGGGTCGGAGACCCAGTACTTC. Protein product: CASSLEGSETQYF.

The chain couples TRBV2 to TRBJ2-7, with TRBD1 matching over 7 bases. The germline CDR1 and CDR2 sequences are SNHLY and FYNNEI. The length of the CDR3 is 12 residues. Unmatched junction bases numbered 10, after V lost 10 bases and J lost 7 bases. The CDR3 DNA follows: TGTGCCACCGACACCGACAGGGCTGAGCAGTACTTC. Translation gives CATDTDRAEQYF.

About this clonotype itself: The germline gene is not matched at one end of the junction; a read error may be the cause. The genes are TRBV29-1 and TRBJ1-1; 7 bases line up with TRBD1. This CDR3 is built from 12 residues. Germline lookup yields CDR1 SQVTM and CDR2 ANQGSEA. The CDR3 loop is CSVKDRVLEAFF. The CDR3 nucleotides are TGCAGCGTTAAAGACAGGGTCCTTGAAGCTTTCTTT. The full variable domain, its missing parts supplied by reference TRBV29-1 and TRBJ1-1, is SAVISQKPSRDICQRGTSLTIQCQVDSQVTMMFWYRQQPGQSLTLIATANQGSEATYESGFVIDKFPISRPNLTFSTLTVSNMSPEDSSIYLCSVKDRVLEAFFGQGTRLTVV.

The chain joins TRBV11-2 to TRBJ2-7; D remains unclear. Germline V gene data show CDR1 as SGHAT and CDR2 as FQNNGV. There are 13 residues in the CDR3. V was shortened by 3 bases and J by 2 bases, with 8 bases between the two germline ends. In DNA, the CDR3 is TGTGCCAGCAGCTTTGATTCCCCCTACGAGCAGTACTTC. Translating it yields CASSFDSPYEQYF.

The V gene is TRBV13, the J gene TRBJ2-5, with D perhaps TRBD2 (5 bases). Trimming left V 5 bases short and J 0 bases short, with 10 bases between. The CDR3 contains 14 residues. CDR1 PRHDT and CDR2 FYEKMQ come from the germline V gene (reference sequence). The CDR3 is CASSPSGNQETQYF. The DNA of the CDR3 is TGTGCCAGCAGCCCCAGCGGTAACCAAGAGACCCAGTACTTC.

This chain links TRBV20-1 with TRBJ2-2; 9 bases line up with TRBD2. Germline loops: CDR1 DFQATT, CDR2 SNEGSKA (reference sequence). The CDR3 has 16 residues. J gave up 4 bases and V 0 bases, and 6 bases lay outside the gene matches. As DNA, the CDR3 is TGCAGTGCTAGAGATAGACAGCGGGAGGCCACCGGGGAGCTGTTTTTT. Translating gives CSARDRQREATGELFF.

This clonotype was found a few times. This chain joins TRBV5-4 and TRBJ2-5; 7 positions agree with TRBD1. After removal of 1 base from V and 3 bases from J, the junction contained 6 bases not matched to a gene. Germline CDR1 reads SGHNT; CDR2 reads YYREEE (reference sequence). There are 15 residues in the CDR3. CDR3 in amino acids: CASSLTPTGKETQYF. The CDR3, as DNA: TGTGCCAGCAGCTTGACGCCGACAGGGAAAGAGACCCAGTACTTC.

The V gene is TRBV9, the J gene TRBJ2-1; 9 bases match TRBD1. Germline CDR1 and CDR2: SGDLS and YYNGEE. CDR3 length: 17 residues. Losses at the gene ends were 4 bases for V and 6 bases for J; bases not matched to a gene: 14. The CDR3 reads CASSTRRQGGSVNEQFF. The CDR3 region has the DNA TGTGCCAGCAGCACTCGGCGACAGGGGGGTTCGGTCAATGAGCAGTTCTTC. Drawing the rest from reference TRBV9 and TRBJ2-1, the complete variable domain is DSGVTQTPKHLITATGQRVTLRCSPRSGDLSVYWYQQSLDQGLQFLIQYYNGEERAKGNILERFSAQQFPDLHSELNLSSLELGDSALYFCASSTRRQGGSVNEQFFGPGTRLTVL.

The chain couples TRBV9 to TRBJ2-1; TRBD2 matches 13 bases. CDR1 and CDR2 from the germline V gene are SGDLS and YYNGEE. J lost 3 bases, V lost 3 bases, and 6 bases had no gene match. CDR3 length: 17 residues. CDR3 sequence reads: CASSGGGTSGNYNEQFF. In nucleotides, the CDR3 is TGTGCCAGCAGCGGCGGAGGGACTAGCGGGAACTACAATGAGCAGTTCTTC.

Written as DNA, the CDR3 is TGCGCCAGCAGCCATTCCCTGGGTGACTACAATGAGCAGTTCTTC. It specifies CASSHSLGDYNEQFF. The rearrangement joins TRBV4-1 to TRBJ2-1; the D is unclear. V lost 3 bases to trimming and J lost 3 bases, with 12 bases between them. The CDR3 totals 15 residues. Germline assignment: CDR1 MGHRA and CDR2 YSYEKL.

This chain uses TRBV20-1 with TRBJ1-2; D is uncertain. The CDR3 runs to 12 residues. The ends were cut back, 5 bases at V and 4 bases at J, with 11 bases in the middle. The germline gives CDR1 DFQATT, CDR2 SNEGSKA (reference sequence). The CDR3, as DNA: TGCAGTGCTCACCCTCCGACCTATGGCTACACCTTC. Its translation is CSAHPPTYGYTF.